The T cell receptor beta chain under discussion was sequenced for a study of kidney transplant recipient with SARS-CoV-2 infection. The CDR3 length is 12 residues. V lost 2 bases and J 2 bases, leaving 7 bases between the germline ends. Germline lookup yields CDR1 DFQATT and CDR2 SNEGSKA (reference sequence). TCRdb re-called the reads through MiXCR, storing one row per CDR3 protein. This table holds about 240,000 distinct CDR3 sequences, more than 25% found once. With respect to this clonotype: This may be a read error: a much more frequent sequence differs by one nucleotide. Given the absence of the conserved phenylalanine or tryptophan at the CDR3 end, a read error is likely.

Sequenced here: a blood sample, sampled at baseline and on approximately day 120 from a kidney transplant recipient. The clonotype comes from a male patient in his 30s who had COVID-19 and was a kidney transplant recipient. The graft donor may account for some of the T cells. This chain links TRBV20-1 with TRBJ2-7; D unclear. In DNA, the CDR3 is TGCAGTGCTAGACACCCCACCTACGAGCAGTACCTC. Amino acids: CSARHPTYEQYL.